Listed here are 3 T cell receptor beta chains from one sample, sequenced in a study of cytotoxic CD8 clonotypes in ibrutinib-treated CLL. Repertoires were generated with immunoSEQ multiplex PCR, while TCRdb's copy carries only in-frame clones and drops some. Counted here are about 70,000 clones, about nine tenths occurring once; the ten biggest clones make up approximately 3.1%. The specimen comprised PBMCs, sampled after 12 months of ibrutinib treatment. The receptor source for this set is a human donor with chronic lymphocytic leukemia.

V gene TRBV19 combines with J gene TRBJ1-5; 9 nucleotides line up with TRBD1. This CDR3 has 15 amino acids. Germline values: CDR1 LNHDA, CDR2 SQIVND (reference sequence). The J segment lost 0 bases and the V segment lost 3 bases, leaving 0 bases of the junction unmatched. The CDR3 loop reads CASSMGQGSNQPQHF. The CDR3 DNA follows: TGTGCCAGTAGTATGGGACAGGGTAGCAATCAGCCCCAGCATTTT.

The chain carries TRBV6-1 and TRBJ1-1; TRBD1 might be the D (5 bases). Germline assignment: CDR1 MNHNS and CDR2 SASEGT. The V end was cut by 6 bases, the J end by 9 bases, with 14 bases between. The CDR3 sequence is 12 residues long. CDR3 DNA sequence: TGTGCCAGCAGGTGGGACCGAGGAAAAGCTTTCTTT. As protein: CASRWDRGKAFF.

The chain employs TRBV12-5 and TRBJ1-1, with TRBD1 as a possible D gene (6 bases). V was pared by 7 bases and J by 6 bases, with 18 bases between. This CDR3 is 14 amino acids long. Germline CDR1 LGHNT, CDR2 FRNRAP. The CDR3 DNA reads TGTGCTAGTGCCTTGACAGGTCATAATGCTGAAGCTTTCTTT. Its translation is CASALTGHNAEAFF.